Here is one T cell receptor (beta chain) with its context. The data originate from a study of blood T cell repertoires in COVID-19. In the study overall: From the United States, Italy and Spain came samples of acute and convalescent COVID-19. T cells, B-cell-depleted T cells, or PBMCs supplied cDNA or gDNA.

In the authors' methods: Estimated nucleated cell counts came from reference gene primer amplification. The repertoire was sequenced with immunoSEQ multiplex PCR; TCRdb's copy has only in-frame clones and lacks some. The DNA was the basis for D and trimming; V, J and clone size are from that table. The table shows over 85,000 clones, with 79% occurring only once. This clonotype was sampled from a human donor in a cohort sampled during active COVID-19. The material sequenced was peripheral blood.

The CDR3 nucleotides are TGTGCCAGTAGTACCCGGACTAGCGGGAGGACGGGGGAGCAGTACTTC. Encoded protein: CASSTRTSGRTGEQYF. The rearrangement uses TRBV19 and TRBJ2-7; TRBD2 matches 14 bases. The CDR3 runs to 16 residues. After removal of 4 bases from V and 7 bases from J, the junction contained 9 bases not matched to a gene. Germline CDR1 LNHDA, CDR2 SQIVND (reference sequence).